This note documents a single TCR beta chain sequence. Its antigen is as yet unknown. The PCR contained 60 Vbeta and 13 Jbeta primers. Original methodology: An analysis performed later counted about 80 million unique TCR beta chains (roughly 11 million of them shared). Generated by immunoSEQ multiplex PCR, the TCRdb table keeps only in-frame clones and is missing some. The V and J calls and clone size are taken from that table; D and trimming were inferred from the DNA. This sample contains around 75,000 clones. The data are from a study of cytomegalovirus exposure and HLA in healthy donors. For the study at large: Genotyping of 398 donors showed that around 81% belonged to the Caucasian-associated ancestry cluster.

Broader study findings: Specific recognition of CMV antigens was confirmed in vitro for a few chains (all CMV-associated).

Deletions cut 3 bases from V and 9 bases from J, with 12 bases between. The CDR3 runs to 14 residues. Germline V lookup: CDR1 SEHNR, CDR2 FQNEAQ (reference sequence). This rearrangement joins TRBV7-9 to TRBJ1-6; D perhaps matches TRBD1 (5 bases). What was sequenced was PBMCs. The sequence was collected from a woman in her sixties or seventies in good health and CMV-seronegative. The CDR3 nucleotides are TGTGCCAGCAGCTTCGGGCAGGGAGGTTCACCCCTCCACTTT. Protein product: CASSFGQGGSPLHF.